These 12 T cell receptor beta chains originate from one sample sequenced in a study of CD8 T cells in ankylosing spondylitis. No antigens are known for them. Broader study findings: About 8 highly homologous variants made up a TCR beta motif, and this motif appeared characteristic of ankylosing spondylitis blood.

TCRdb passed the 5' RACE reads through MiXCR, listing each CDR3 protein once. The repertoire holds approximately 440,000 distinct CDR3 sequences, 17% seen once, with approximately 1% in the top ten. Sequencing was performed on blood, either unsorted or a sorted T cell fraction (not recorded which). These receptors were taken from a male donor with ankylosing spondylitis.

The chain joins TRBV12-5 to TRBJ2-7; 8 bases line up with TRBD1. There are 14 residues in the CDR3. V was clipped by 3 bases and J by 2 bases; unmatched bases: 3. The V gene's germline CDR1 is LGHNT and CDR2 FRNRAP. CDR3 nucleotides: TGTGCTAGTGGTTTACAGGGGGGAGCCTACGAGCAGTACTTC. Protein product: CASGLQGGAYEQYF.

This clonotype was detected a few times. CDR3 amino acids: CSAPWEVLGTDTQYF. CDR3 sequence (DNA): TGCAGTGCTCCCTGGGAGGTTTTGGGCACAGATACGCAGTATTTT. The chain has TRBV20-1 and TRBJ2-3; D perhaps matches TRBD2 (6 bases). Trimming stripped 5 bases from V and 1 base from J, with 16 bases between. Germline V gene sequence: CDR1 DFQATT, CDR2 SNEGSKA (reference sequence). This CDR3 has 15 residues.

This clonotype was observed a handful of times. This rearrangement joins TRBV28 to TRBJ1-4; the D gene is possibly TRBD1 (5 bases). V was cut by 10 bases and J by 8 bases, with 17 bases left in between. Per the germline V gene, CDR1 is MDHEN and CDR2 is SYDVKM. This CDR3 spans 13 amino acids. The CDR3 nucleotides are TGTGCCACCGGTGGGGGACCGGGAGAAAAACTGTTTTTT. This gives the protein CATGGGPGEKLFF.

This clonotype was seen only a few times. The rearrangement links TRBV15 to TRBJ2-7; 7 nucleotides agree with TRBD1. This CDR3 has 16 residues. V lost 1 base to trimming and J lost 0 bases; unmatched junction nucleotides: 6. The V gene's germline CDR1 is LNHNV and CDR2 YYDKDF (reference sequence). The CDR3, as DNA: TGTGCCACCAGCAGAGGGGGGACAGAGAGCTCCTACGAGCAGTACTTC. Residues: CATSRGGTESSYEQYF. The whole variable domain, remainder taken from reference TRBV15 and TRBJ2-7, is DAMVIQNPRYQVTQFGKPVTLSCSQTLNHNVMYWYQQKSSQAPKLLFHYYDKDFNNEADTPDNFQSRRPNTSFCFLDIRSPGLGDTAMYLCATSRGGTESSYEQYFGPGTRLTVT.

This clonotype was counted a few times. For the CDR3, the DNA is TGTGCCAGCAGCGCAGGGTGGGTCGGCTACACCTTC. As protein: CASSAGWVGYTF. The chain has TRBV6-2 or TRBV6-3 and TRBJ1-2, with a possible D match to TRBD1 (5 bases). CDR1 is MNHEY, CDR2 SVGEGT, per germline. V lost 6 bases to trimming and J lost 8 bases, with 13 bases between them. The CDR3 contains 12 residues.

This clonotype was picked up one time. This chain connects TRBV6-1 to TRBJ2-1, with 12 bases fitting TRBD2. The germline V gene encodes CDR1 MNHNS and CDR2 SASEGT. This CDR3 region has 14 residues. Germline trimming cut 5 bases from V and 8 bases from J; bases unmatched to any gene: 4. CDR3 in amino acids: CASSPRTSGDEQFF. In DNA form, the CDR3 reads TGTGCCAGCAGTCCGCGGACTAGCGGGGATGAGCAGTTCTTC.

This chain links TRBV12-3 or TRBV12-4 with TRBJ1-1; possible D gene TRBD1, 6 bases. V lost 5 bases and J lost 2, with 12 bases in between. The length of the CDR3 is 14 residues. The CDR3 DNA reads TGTGCCAGCAGTGTCGGACAGAAAAACACTGAAGCTTTCTTT. It encodes CASSVGQKNTEAFF.

This clonotype was seen a handful of times. The V gene is TRBV10-3, the J gene TRBJ2-7; no reliable D call. This CDR3 comprises 12 residues. V lost 5 bases, J lost 2 bases, and 7 bases lay in between. In germline, CDR1 is ENHRY, CDR2 SYGVKD. This CDR3 is CAISITPYEQYF. The CDR3 DNA reads as TGTGCCATCAGTATTACCCCCTACGAGCAGTACTTC.

This clonotype has ten or more counts. The chain is built from TRBV20-1 and TRBJ2-1; D not resolved. Germline lookup yields CDR1 DFQATT and CDR2 SNEGSKA (reference sequence). The CDR3 loop spans 13 amino acids. V was pared by 0 bases and J by 7 bases, with 10 bases between. CDR3 nucleotide sequence: TGCAGTGCTAGAGAGGCCGGGTTAAATGAGCAGTTCTTC. It is translated as CSAREAGLNEQFF.

CDR3: CASSPDRAKNIQYF. The CDR3 DNA follows: TGTGCCAGCAGCCCCGATCGAGCCAAAAACATTCAGTACTTC. This chain links TRBV11-2 with TRBJ2-4, with D hard to call. CDR1 and CDR2 from the germline V gene are SGHAT and FQNNGV. V lost 5 bases and J 0 bases, leaving 8 bases between the germline ends. The CDR3 spans 14 residues. The whole variable domain, filled in from reference TRBV11-2 and TRBJ2-4, reads EAGVAQSPRYKIIEKRQSVAFWCNPISGHATLYWYQQILGQGPKLLIQFQNNGVVDDSQLPKDRFSAERLKGVDSTLKIQPAKLEDSAVYLCASSPDRAKNIQYFGAGTRLSVL.

This clonotype has a handful of counts. The V and J genes are TRBV27 and TRBJ2-3; no firm D call. The CDR3 loop spans 13 amino acids. Germline V gene sequence: CDR1 MNHEY, CDR2 SMNVEV (reference sequence). The ends were cut back, 4 bases at V and 0 bases at J, with 5 bases in the middle. The CDR3 reads CASSWYSTDTQYF. The CDR3 nucleotides read TGTGCCAGCAGTTGGTACAGCACAGATACGCAGTATTTT.

This clonotype was counted between two and nine times. The V and J genes are TRBV20-1 and TRBJ2-1, with TRBD2 matching over 7 bases. Per germline, CDR1 DFQATT and CDR2 SNEGSKA (reference sequence). J gave up 5 bases and V 3 bases, and 10 bases lay outside the gene matches. This CDR3 region has 15 residues. CDR3 bases: TGCAGTGCTAGCTCCCGGCCTAGCGGCAACAATGAGCAGTTCTTC. This codes for CSASSRPSGNNEQFF.